The 9 T cell receptor beta chains given below trace back to one sample, sequenced in a study of shared clonotypes between healthy human individuals. Some clones are missing from TCRdb's copy, which holds only in-frame ones; the method was immunoSEQ multiplex PCR. The table includes over 750,000 clones, about 96% detected once. Selected positively for CCR7 and CD45RO-negative, naive CD8 cells excluded terminally differentiated effector memory CD45RA+ cells. The sequenced material came from naive CD8+ T cells sorted from blood. The source is a man aged 25 to 40 in good health.

The chain has TRBV5-1 and TRBJ1-1, with TRBD1 matching over 9 bases. The ends lost 3 bases at V and 4 bases at J; junction bases unmatched: 10. The CDR3 runs 16 residues. Germline V gives CDR1 SGHRS, CDR2 YFSETQ. This chain's CDR3 is CASSSGQGLRGTEAFF. The CDR3 nucleotides read TGCGCCAGCAGCTCCGGACAGGGGCTAAGGGGCACTGAAGCTTTCTTT.

The rearrangement uses TRBV14 and TRBJ2-5, with a tentative D call TRBD2 (6 bases). The V gene's germline CDR1 is SGHDN and CDR2 FVKESK. The CDR3 is 16 residues long. The V end was cut by 4 bases, the J end by 2 bases, with 17 bases between. In nucleotides, the CDR3 is TGTGCCAGCAGCCCCTACCTGACTAGAGGGCAAGAGACCCAGTACTTC. It encodes CASSPYLTRGQETQYF.

This rearrangement joins TRBV6-5 to TRBJ2-1; 10 bases are a match to TRBD2. With V trimmed by 6 bases and J by 6 bases, 8 bases remained unmatched. The germline CDR1 and CDR2 sequences are MNHEY and SVGAGI. The CDR3 length is 15 residues. The CDR3 DNA is TGTGCCAGCAGACCATCAGCGGGAGGGTTCAATGAGCAGTTCTTC. Translating it yields CASRPSAGGFNEQFF.

This chain connects TRBV11-2 to TRBJ2-5; D uncertain. Germline V gene lookup returns CDR1 SGHAT and CDR2 FQNNGV. This CDR3 comprises 12 residues. Trimming pared 4 bases from V and 5 bases from J, leaving 8 bases between. The CDR3 DNA reads as TGTGCCAGCAGCTCTCTAGAGGAGACCCAGTACTTC. This sequence encodes CASSSLEETQYF.

The chain couples TRBV6-5 to TRBJ2-5; tentatively, D is TRBD1 (6 bases). Germline V gene data show CDR1 as MNHEY and CDR2 as SVGAGI. The ends were cut back, 5 bases at V and 1 base at J, with 11 bases in the middle. The CDR3 spans 14 residues. The CDR3 loop is CASSDGQTQETQYF. Written as DNA, the CDR3 is TGTGCCAGCAGTGACGGACAGACCCAAGAGACCCAGTACTTC.

The CDR3 is CASSKRTGAYEQYF. The CDR3 DNA follows: TGCGCCAGCAGCAAAAGGACAGGAGCCTACGAGCAGTACTTC. The chain combines TRBV4-1 with TRBJ2-7; 7 nucleotides match TRBD1. The CDR3 has 14 residues. CDR1 is MGHRA, CDR2 YSYEKL, per germline. With 5 bases clipped from V and 2 bases from J, the junction kept 6 bases outside the gene matches.

The CDR3 DNA sequence: TGTGCCAGTAGTAGAGACGGGGAGACCCAGTACTTC. It specifies CASSRDGETQYF. V gene TRBV19 combines with J gene TRBJ2-5; D gene unclear. The CDR3 contains 12 residues. Germline CDR1 is LNHDA and CDR2 is SQIVND (reference sequence). The germline V and J ends were trimmed by 4 bases and 5 bases, with 8 bases remaining between them.

The rearrangement joins TRBV7-9 to TRBJ2-2, with D possibly being TRBD2 (6 bases). The CDR3 has 16 residues. CDR1 is SEHNR and CDR2 is FQNEAQ in the germline V gene (reference sequence). The V gene lost 1 base and the J gene lost 0 bases, with 9 bases spanning the gap. Here the CDR3 reads CASSLVGGTNTGELFF. CDR3 in DNA: TGTGCCAGCAGCTTAGTGGGCGGGACGAACACCGGGGAGCTGTTTTTT. The whole variable domain, remainder taken from reference TRBV7-9 and TRBJ2-2, is DTGVSQNPRHKITKRGQNVTFRCDPISEHNRLYWYRQTLGQGPEFLTYFQNEAQLEKSRLLSDRFSAERPKGSFSTLEIQRTEQGDSAMYLCASSLVGGTNTGELFFGEGSRLTVL.

This clone appeared a single time. The rearrangement links TRBV5-1 to TRBJ2-2, with D tentatively TRBD2 (5 bases). Germline CDR1 and CDR2: SGHRS and YFSETQ. This CDR3 has 13 amino acids. Trimming pared 5 bases from V and 6 bases from J, leaving 11 bases between. The CDR3 region is CASRDGVPGELFF. The CDR3 DNA sequence: TGCGCCAGCAGGGACGGGGTACCCGGGGAGCTGTTTTTT.